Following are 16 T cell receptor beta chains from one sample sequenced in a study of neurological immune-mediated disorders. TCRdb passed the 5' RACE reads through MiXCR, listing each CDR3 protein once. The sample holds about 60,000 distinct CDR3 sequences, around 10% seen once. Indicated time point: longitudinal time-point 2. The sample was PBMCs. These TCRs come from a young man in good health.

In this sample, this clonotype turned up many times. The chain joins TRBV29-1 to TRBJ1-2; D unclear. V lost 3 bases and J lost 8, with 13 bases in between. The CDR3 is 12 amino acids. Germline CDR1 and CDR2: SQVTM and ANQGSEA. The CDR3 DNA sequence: TGCAGCGTTGACGACATTCGTTCGGGCTACACCTTC. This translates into CSVDDIRSGYTF.

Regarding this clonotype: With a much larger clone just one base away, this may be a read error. This CDR3 is CASSPRTRGYQPQHF. CDR3 coding DNA: TGTGCCAGCAGTCCGAGGACAAGGGGGTATCAGCCCCAGCATTTT. This chain connects TRBV12-3 or TRBV12-4 to TRBJ1-5; D is perhaps TRBD1 (6 bases). The V and J ends lost 5 bases and 5 bases respectively, with 16 bases between them. The CDR3 extends over 15 amino acids.

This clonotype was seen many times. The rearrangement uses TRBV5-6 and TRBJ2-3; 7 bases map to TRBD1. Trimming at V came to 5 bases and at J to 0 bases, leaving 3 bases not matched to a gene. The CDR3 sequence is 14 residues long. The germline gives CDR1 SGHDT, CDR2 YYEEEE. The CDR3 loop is CASRYRGSTDTQYF. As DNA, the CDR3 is TGTGCCAGCAGATACAGGGGAAGCACAGATACGCAGTATTTT.

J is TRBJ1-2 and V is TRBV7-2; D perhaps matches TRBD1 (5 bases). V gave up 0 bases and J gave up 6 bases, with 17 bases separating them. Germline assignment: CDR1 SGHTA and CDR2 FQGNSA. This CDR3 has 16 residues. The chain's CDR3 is CASSLASNGAPNGYTF. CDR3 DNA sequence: TGTGCCAGCAGCTTAGCTAGCAACGGGGCGCCGAATGGCTACACCTTC.

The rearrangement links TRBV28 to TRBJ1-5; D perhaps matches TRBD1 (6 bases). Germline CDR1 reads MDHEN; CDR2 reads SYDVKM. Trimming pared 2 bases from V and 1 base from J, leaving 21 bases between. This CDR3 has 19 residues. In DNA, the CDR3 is TGTGCCAGCAGTTTAAGTGGACAGTTTTTCCTATCCAGCAATCAGCCCCAGCATTTT. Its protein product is CASSLSGQFFLSSNQPQHF.

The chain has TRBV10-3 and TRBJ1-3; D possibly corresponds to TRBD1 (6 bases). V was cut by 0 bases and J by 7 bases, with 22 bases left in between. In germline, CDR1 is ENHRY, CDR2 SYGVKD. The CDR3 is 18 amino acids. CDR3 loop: CAISESITGGGQRNTIYF. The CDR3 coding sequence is TGTGCCATCAGTGAGTCGATTACGGGGGGCGGGCAGCGTAACACCATATATTTT.

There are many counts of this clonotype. CDR3 DNA sequence: TGCGCCAGCTCCTTCCGGGACGCCGCTAGGTACGAGCAGTACTTC. Translating gives CASSFRDAARYEQYF. V and J are TRBV5-1 and TRBJ2-7, with D perhaps given as TRBD1 or TRBD2 (5 bases each). Looked up from germline, CDR1 is SGHRS and CDR2 is YFSETQ. The CDR3 covers 15 residues. Trimming cost V 7 bases and J 4 bases, with 21 bases left between them.

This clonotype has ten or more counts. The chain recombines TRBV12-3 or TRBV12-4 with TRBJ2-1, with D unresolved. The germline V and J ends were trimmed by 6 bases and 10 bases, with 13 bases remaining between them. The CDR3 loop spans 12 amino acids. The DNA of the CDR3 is TGTGCCAGCAGGTCAATCAGCAGCGAGCAGTTCTTC. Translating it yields CASRSISSEQFF.

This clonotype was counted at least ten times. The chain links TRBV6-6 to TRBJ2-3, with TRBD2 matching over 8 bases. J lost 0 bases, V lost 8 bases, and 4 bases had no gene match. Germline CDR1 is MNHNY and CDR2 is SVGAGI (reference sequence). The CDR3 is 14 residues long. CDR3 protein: CASRAGVSTDTQYF. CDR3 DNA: TGTGCCAGCCGAGCGGGAGTAAGCACAGATACGCAGTATTTT.

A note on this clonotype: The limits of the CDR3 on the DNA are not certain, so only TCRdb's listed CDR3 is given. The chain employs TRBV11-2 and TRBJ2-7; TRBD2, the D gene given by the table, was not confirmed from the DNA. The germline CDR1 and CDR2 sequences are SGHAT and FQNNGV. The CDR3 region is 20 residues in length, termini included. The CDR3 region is CASSFYICSASREVFYEQYF.

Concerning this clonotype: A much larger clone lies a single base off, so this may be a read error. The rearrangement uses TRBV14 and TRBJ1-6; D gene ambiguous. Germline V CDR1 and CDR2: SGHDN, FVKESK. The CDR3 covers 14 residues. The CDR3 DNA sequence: TGTGACAGCAGCCAGTTTACTAAGGATTCACCCCTCCACTTT. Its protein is CDSSQFTKDSPLHF. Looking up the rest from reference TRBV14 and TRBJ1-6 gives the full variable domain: EAGVTQFPSHSVIEKGQTVTLRCDPISGHDNLYWYRRVMGKEIKFLLHFVKESKQDESGMPNNRFLAERTGGTYSTLKVQPAELEDSGVYFCDSSQFTKDSPLHFGNGTRLTVT.

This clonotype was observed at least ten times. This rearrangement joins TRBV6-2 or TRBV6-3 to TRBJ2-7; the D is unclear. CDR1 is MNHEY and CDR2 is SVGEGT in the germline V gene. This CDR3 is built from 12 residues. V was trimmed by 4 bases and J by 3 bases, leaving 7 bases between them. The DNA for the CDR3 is TGTGCCAGCAGTTCCGCCCTCTACGAGCAGTACTTC. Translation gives CASSSALYEQYF.

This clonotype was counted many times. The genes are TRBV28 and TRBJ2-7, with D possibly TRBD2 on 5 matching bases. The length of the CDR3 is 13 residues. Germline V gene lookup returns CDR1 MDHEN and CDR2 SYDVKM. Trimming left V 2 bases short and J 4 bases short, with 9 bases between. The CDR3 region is CASSLPGSYEQYF. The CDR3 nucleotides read TGTGCCAGCAGTTTACCGGGGAGTTACGAGCAGTACTTC.

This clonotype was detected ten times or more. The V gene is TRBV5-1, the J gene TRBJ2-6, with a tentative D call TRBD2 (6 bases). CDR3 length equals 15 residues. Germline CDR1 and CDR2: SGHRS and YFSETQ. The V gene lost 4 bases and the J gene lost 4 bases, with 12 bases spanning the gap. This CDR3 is CASSRRGSGANVLTF. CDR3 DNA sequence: TGCGCCAGCAGCCGACGGGGGTCGGGGGCCAACGTCCTGACTTTC.

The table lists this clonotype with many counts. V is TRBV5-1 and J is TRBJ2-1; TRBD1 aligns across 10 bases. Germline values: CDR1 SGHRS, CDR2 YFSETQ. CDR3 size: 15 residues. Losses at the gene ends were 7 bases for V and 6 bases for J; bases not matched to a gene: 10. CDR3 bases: TGCGCCAGCGCTGCCGGGACAGGGGCGGGCAATGAGCAGTTCTTC. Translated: CASAAGTGAGNEQFF.

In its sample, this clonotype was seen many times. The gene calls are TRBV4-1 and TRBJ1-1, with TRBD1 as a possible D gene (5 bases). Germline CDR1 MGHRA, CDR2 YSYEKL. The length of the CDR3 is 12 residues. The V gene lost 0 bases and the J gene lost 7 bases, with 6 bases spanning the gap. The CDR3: CASSQEGVEAFF. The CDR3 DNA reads TGCGCCAGCAGCCAAGAAGGGGTTGAAGCTTTCTTT.